Each of the 7 T cell receptor beta chains below was sequenced from the same sample in a study of a mutant IDH1 vaccine in newly diagnosed glioma. These TCRs are of unknown antigen specificity. Clones were read by immunoSEQ multiplex PCR, and TCRdb kept only the in-frame ones, dropping some. Counted here are tens of thousands of clones, 80% to 90% occurring once; the ten biggest clones make up approximately 5.4%. Time point in this sample: week 47, end of study. Each dose delivered 300 ug of mutant IDH1 20-mer peptide subcutaneously with imiquimod. The sequencing here drew on PBMCs, taken from a glioma patient whose treatment included an IDH1 peptide vaccine. The source of these receptors is a middle-aged man with glioma.

The chain's CDR3 is CASSRGVPALYGYTF. CDR3 DNA sequence: TGTGCCAGCAGTCGAGGGGTCCCGGCCCTCTATGGCTACACCTTC. The chain recombines TRBV5-6 with TRBJ1-2, with D possibly matching TRBD1 (5 bases). The V gene's germline CDR1 is SGHDT and CDR2 YYEEEE. The V end lost 5 bases, the J end lost 4 bases, and 18 bases lay between the germline ends. There are 15 residues in the CDR3.

The rearrangement joins TRBV10-1 to TRBJ2-1, with 13 bases aligning to TRBD2. Germline CDR1 is WNHNN and CDR2 is SYGVQD (reference sequence). V was clipped by 8 bases and J by 12 bases; unmatched bases: 7. This CDR3 spans 13 amino acids. The CDR3 region has the DNA TGCGCCAGCGGACTAGCGGGGGAAAATAGGCAGTTCTTC. This translates into CASGLAGENRQFF.

The chain uses TRBV10-2 and TRBJ2-3; possible D gene TRBD2, 6 bases. The germline V gene encodes CDR1 WSHSY and CDR2 SAAADI. The CDR3 totals 14 residues. The ends were cut back, 6 bases at V and 3 bases at J, with 13 bases in the middle. The CDR3 loop is CASSGLLATDTQYF. The CDR3 coding sequence is TGCGCCAGCAGCGGATTACTAGCAACAGATACGCAGTATTTT.

The chain couples TRBV6-5 to TRBJ1-1, with D perhaps TRBD1 (5 bases). The germline V and J ends were trimmed by 11 bases and 5 bases, with 21 bases remaining between them. This CDR3 is 14 amino acids long. CDR1 MNHEY and CDR2 SVGAGI come from the germline V gene. The CDR3 DNA follows: TGTGCCGTCAGAGGCGGGGCCCTCGGAACTGAAGCTTTCTTT. It translates to CAVRGGALGTEAFF.

This clone was detected a few times. As DNA, the CDR3 is TGTGCCATCAGTGAGATGCGCGGATCCTACGAGCAGTACTTC. Protein: CAISEMRGSYEQYF. The chain uses TRBV10-3 and TRBJ2-7, with D uncertain. CDR1 ENHRY and CDR2 SYGVKD come from the germline V gene. Trimming took off 2 bases at V and 1 base at J, with 9 bases between the two ends. The CDR3 is 14 amino acids.

The chain links TRBV27 to TRBJ2-1; 8 bases map to TRBD2. The junction had 10 bases not matched to a gene; V was cut back by 8 bases and J by 16 bases. Germline lookup yields CDR1 MNHEY and CDR2 SMNVEV (reference sequence). The CDR3 totals 11 residues. The CDR3 is CASFRRGAEFF. Here the CDR3 DNA reads TGTGCCAGCTTCCGGCGGGGGGCCGAATTCTTC.

The chain couples TRBV11-3 to TRBJ2-3; D is undetermined. Germline CDR1 and CDR2: SGHNT and YENEEA. The V gene lost 0 bases and the J gene lost 2 bases, with 6 bases spanning the gap. The CDR3 runs to 14 residues. This chain's CDR3 is CASSLDAVTDTQYF. The CDR3 DNA sequence: TGTGCCAGCAGCTTAGATGCCGTCACAGATACGCAGTATTTT.